The entry below describes one T cell receptor beta chain. The antigen remains undetermined. These data come from a study of T cell responses to AZD1222 COVID-19 vaccine. The data were produced by immunoSEQ multiplex PCR, yet TCRdb's version contains in-frame clones alone and is incomplete. The data show some 79,000 clones, with around three quarters seen just once and about 50% held by the top ten. Study outcomes and limitations: The study reported that nearly half of spike-specific TCRs target unmutated variant regions. Only a handful of AZD1222 recipients were seropositive at baseline.

The source material was peripheral blood, sampled 28 days after the second AZD1222 dose. This clonotype was obtained from an adult who received the AZD1222 COVID-19 vaccine.

The CDR3 nucleotides are TGTGCCTGGGCCCGGTCGGGGATCGGGACCCAGTACTTC. Amino acid sequence: CAWARSGIGTQYF. The chain couples TRBV30 to TRBJ2-5, with D possibly being TRBD2 (5 bases). Trimming took 5 bases from V and 7 from J, leaving 17 bases between them. Germline loops: CDR1 GTSNPN, CDR2 SVGIG (reference sequence). The CDR3 sequence is 13 residues long.